The rows below give T cell receptor beta chains drawn from one sample of a study of T cells after posttransplantation cyclophosphamide. Assay: immunoSEQ multiplex PCR; the TCRdb copy retains only in-frame clones and omits some. The sample has about 8,000 clones; 90% are singletons. This sample comprised CD4+ T cells sorted from blood, obtained approximately 1,300 days after allogeneic stem cell transplant with posttransplant cyclophosphamide. The receptors were sampled from a female patient aged 50-59 years who received an allogeneic stem cell transplant from a related donor, was CMV-positive, and had no GVHD. Some T cells may be transferred from the graft donor. Each CDR3 is given with its conserved first and last residue. D genes are given only for firm matches. The listing skips clone size in some rows; elsewhere it reads once, few, many or a size class.

clone_size j_call v_call d_call cdr3_aa cdr3_nt
. TRBJ2-2 TRBV19 . CASSIDPTGTGELFF TGTGCCAGTAGTATAGATCCGACGGGGACCGGGGAGCTGTTTTTT
once TRBJ2-5 TRBV2 . CATARAVGVETQYF TGTGCCACCGCCCGCGCTGTAGGGGTGGAGACCCAGTACTTC
. TRBJ1-5 TRBV19 . CASRAYGGNQPQHF TGTGCCAGTAGAGCTTACGGGGGCAATCAGCCCCAGCATTTT
. TRBJ2-2 TRBV5-1 . CASSLGQVRMGELFF TGCGCCAGCAGCTTGGGACAGGTTAGGATGGGGGAGCTGTTTTTT
. TRBJ1-1 TRBV5-1 TRBD1 CASSLAPGGNSEAFF TGCGCCAGCAGCTTGGCTCCAGGGGGTAACTCTGAAGCTTTCTTT
. TRBJ1-4 TRBV27 . CASSPPINPTRQPNEKLFF TGTGCCAGCAGTCCACCAATCAACCCAACGCGGCAACCTAACGAAAAACTGTTTTTT
once TRBJ2-5 TRBV2 TRBD2 CASTGTSGIRETQYF TGTGCCAGCACAGGGACTAGCGGGATCCGAGAGACCCAGTACTTC
. TRBJ1-5 TRBV29-1 . CSVLGGFNQPQHF TGCAGCGTTCTCGGGGGGTTCAATCAGCCCCAGCATTTT
. TRBJ2-7 TRBV18 . CASSTHRDTLYEQYF TGTGCCAGCTCAACTCACCGGGACACCCTCTACGAGCAGTACTTC
. TRBJ2-1 TRBV7-2 . CASSLGRVGNEQFF TGTGCCAGCAGCTTAGGCCGGGTTGGAAATGAGCAGTTCTTC
. TRBJ1-2 TRBV6-6 TRBD1 CASSYGQGAGGGYTF TGTGCCAGCAGTTACGGGCAGGGGGCTGGCGGAGGCTACACCTTC
once TRBJ2-3 TRBV10-3 . CAISESGEGVSYF TGTGCCATCAGTGAGTCCGGGGAGGGGGTTTCGTATTTT
once TRBJ2-7 TRBV5-1 TRBD1 CASSFVKGRTGRSPYEQYF TGCGCCAGCAGCTTCGTAAAAGGAAGGACAGGGAGGTCCCCCTACGAGCAGTACTTC
. TRBJ2-7 TRBV11-2 . CASSLDLYSSYEQYF TGTGCCAGCAGCTTAGACTTGTACTCTTCCTACGAGCAGTACTTC
. TRBJ1-1 TRBV5-1 . CASSLGLFTEAFF TGCGCCAGCAGCCTTGGCCTGTTCACTGAAGCTTTCTTT
. TRBJ2-7 TRBV6-5 TRBD1 CASSDDTGVPYEQYF TGTGCCAGCAGCGACGATACAGGGGTTCCCTACGAGCAGTACTTC
. TRBJ2-1 TRBV9 TRBD2 CASSVSLAGAFNEQFF TGTGCCAGCAGCGTAAGTCTAGCGGGAGCGTTCAATGAGCAGTTCTTC
. TRBJ2-7 TRBV6-5 TRBD1 CASSYEQGVNEQYF TGTGCCAGCAGTTACGAACAGGGGGTTAACGAGCAGTACTTC
. TRBJ2-2 TRBV5-1 TRBD2 CASSFLAGGNTGELFF TGCGCCAGCAGCTTCTTAGCGGGAGGGAACACCGGGGAGCTGTTTTTT
. TRBJ2-7 TRBV10-3 . CATGPRRDDNEQYF TGTGCCACCGGCCCAAGGAGGGACGACAACGAGCAGTACTTC
. TRBJ2-7 TRBV5-1 . CASSPQGTRGSYEQYF TGCGCCAGCAGCCCCCAGGGCACCAGGGGATCCTACGAGCAGTACTTC
. TRBJ2-1 TRBV14 . CASSQDWKNGGFYNEQFF TGTGCCAGCAGCCAAGATTGGAAGAATGGGGGCTTTTACAATGAGCAGTTCTTC
. TRBJ2-7 TRBV4-3 . CASSQEYLGGVHEQYF TGCGCCAGCAGCCAAGAATATTTAGGGGGTGTCCACGAGCAGTACTTC
. TRBJ2-7 TRBV9 . CASSALPGRSSYEQYF TGTGCCAGCAGCGCTTTACCGGGAAGGAGCTCCTACGAGCAGTACTTC
. TRBJ2-5 TRBV27 . CASSASARGKETQYF TGTGCCAGCAGTGCTAGCGCGAGAGGGAAAGAGACCCAGTACTTC
once TRBJ2-6 TRBV6-5 . CASSPRGANVLTF TGTGCCAGCAGCCCCCGTGGGGCCAACGTCCTGACTTTC
. TRBJ2-4 TRBV27 TRBD2 CASSLTAGAINIQYF TGTGCCAGCAGTTTAACAGCGGGAGCTATCAACATTCAGTACTTC
few TRBJ2-7 TRBV7-2 . CASSLLRLDEQYF TGTGCCAGCAGCTTATTACGACTGGACGAGCAGTACTTC